Below are 31 T cell receptor beta chains sequenced from a single sample in a study of T-cell reconstitution after alpha-beta-depleted transplantation in children. It was with unique molecular identifiers that the TCRbeta library was prepared. TCRdb used MiXCR to reprocess the PCR reads, holding one entry per CDR3 protein. The sample holds around 800,000 distinct CDR3 sequences, 16% seen once. Specimen: PBMCs, mostly from graft donor cells, collected 360 days after TCRalphabeta/CD19-depleted stem cell transplant. These receptors all come from a male patient aged 10 to 17 who had a stem cell transplant for acute lymphoblastic leukemia, so the T cells may come from the graft donor.

Ten or more counts support this clonotype. The V and J genes are TRBV7-3 and TRBJ2-3; a weak D match, TRBD2 (6 bases). With 5 bases removed from V and 5 bases from J, the gap between germline ends came to 14 bases. The CDR3 length is 14 residues. The germline V gene encodes CDR1 SGHTA and CDR2 FQGTGA. The CDR3 spells CASSPPGVGDTQYF. The CDR3 coding sequence is TGTGCCAGCAGCCCACCGGGAGTTGGAGATACGCAGTATTTT.

Many counts were recorded for this clonotype. The J gene is TRBJ1-1, the V gene TRBV25-1; D is unresolved. This CDR3 is built from 14 residues. The V end lost 5 bases, the J end lost 0 bases, and 10 bases lay between the germline ends. Germline CDR1 and CDR2: MGHDK and SYGVNS. The CDR3 nucleotides are TGTGCCAGCAGTTATAGAGGTCTGAACACTGAAGCTTTCTTT. Translated: CASSYRGLNTEAFF.

This clonotype was detected many times. The chain combines TRBV4-2 with TRBJ2-7; D ambiguous. CDR3 length equals 13 residues. Trimming shortened V by 1 base and J by 5 bases, and 9 bases separated the two germline ends. Germline-derived CDR1 and CDR2 are LGHNA and YNFKEQ. DNA of the CDR3: TGTGCCAGCAGCCAAGGGGTCGGGCACGAGCAGTACTTC. Translation gives CASSQGVGHEQYF.

This clonotype was observed a handful of times. The chain uses TRBV12-3 or TRBV12-4 and TRBJ2-2; 9 bases are a match to TRBD1. J gave up 4 bases and V 5 bases, and 5 bases lay outside the gene matches. The CDR3 consists of 15 residues. In nucleotides, the CDR3 is TGTGCCAGCAGTAAACAGGGGGCGGTCACCGGGGAGCTGTTTTTT. It yields the protein CASSKQGAVTGELFF.

V is TRBV5-1 and J is TRBJ1-1; 7 positions match TRBD1. Germline V gene lookup returns CDR1 SGHRS and CDR2 YFSETQ. The V segment lost 3 bases and the J segment 7 bases; nucleotides outside the gene matches: 27. This CDR3 is built from 20 residues. The CDR3 reads CASSSYITPGTEYRSYEAFF. The CDR3 nucleotides are TGCGCCAGCAGCTCGTATATAACCCCAGGGACAGAATACCGATCCTATGAAGCTTTCTTT. The variable domain in full, completed from reference TRBV5-1 and TRBJ1-1, reads KAGVTQTPRYLIKTRGQQVTLSCSPISGHRSVSWYQQTPGQGLQFLFEYFSETQRNKGNFPGRFSGRQFSNSRSEMNVSTLELGDSALYLCASSSYITPGTEYRSYEAFFGQGTRLTVV.

This clonotype was found many times. The chain recombines TRBV7-2 with TRBJ2-1; no clear D gene. The CDR3 is made up of 13 amino acids. Germline values: CDR1 SGHTA, CDR2 FQGNSA. V lost 2 bases, J lost 6 bases, and 8 bases lay in between. The CDR3 sequence is CASSLMTGNEQFF. The CDR3 region has the DNA TGTGCCAGCAGCTTAATGACTGGCAATGAGCAGTTCTTC.

The sample holds a few counts of this clonotype. The chain is built from TRBV19 and TRBJ2-7, with TRBD2 matching over 9 bases. The CDR3 has 16 residues. Germline assignment: CDR1 LNHDA and CDR2 SQIVND (reference sequence). V was clipped by 4 bases and J by 2 bases; unmatched bases: 9. CDR3 sequence: CASSSRSLAGTYEQYF. CDR3 bases: TGTGCCAGTAGTAGTAGGTCGCTAGCGGGAACCTACGAGCAGTACTTC.

The sample holds many counts of this clonotype. The V gene is TRBV4-1, the J gene TRBJ2-7; 7 bases fit TRBD2. CDR1 is MGHRA and CDR2 is YSYEKL in the germline V gene. The CDR3 is 16 amino acids. V was clipped by 0 bases and J by 0 bases; unmatched bases: 5. DNA of the CDR3: TGCGCCAGCAGCCAAGATATGCGGGAGACCTCCTACGAGCAGTACTTC. Protein sequence: CASSQDMRETSYEQYF.

This clonotype has just a few counts. The gene calls are TRBV25-1 and TRBJ2-4; weak D call: TRBD2 (5 bases). CDR3 length: 16 amino acids. V was clipped by 3 bases and J by 5 bases, with 17 bases between them. Germline loops: CDR1 MGHDK, CDR2 SYGVNS. This CDR3 reads CASSDSGGGLQNIQYF. The CDR3 nucleotides are TGTGCCAGCAGTGACTCAGGAGGTGGCTTGCAAAACATTCAGTACTTC.

This clonotype came up many times. The CDR3 nucleotides are TGTGCCAGCAGCCCAATAACGAACACTGAAGCTTTCTTT. Protein product: CASSPITNTEAFF. The chain joins TRBV18 to TRBJ1-1; unclear D gene. The V gene's germline CDR1 is KGHSH and CDR2 LQKENI. There are 13 residues in the CDR3. V was trimmed by 8 bases and J by 1 base, leaving 11 bases between them.

The CDR3 sequence: CASSLMDGQTTEAFF. DNA of the CDR3: TGCGCCAGCAGCTTAATGGATGGTCAGACCACTGAAGCTTTCTTT. The V gene is TRBV5-1, the J gene TRBJ1-1; no clear D gene. The CDR3 extends over 15 amino acids. CDR1 and CDR2 from the germline V gene are SGHRS and YFSETQ. With 2 bases removed from V and 4 bases from J, the gap between germline ends came to 15 bases.

This clonotype turned up a few times. The rearrangement links TRBV12-3 or TRBV12-4 to TRBJ1-1, with 8 positions matching TRBD1. Germline trimming cut 3 bases from V and 0 bases from J; bases unmatched to any gene: 3. The CDR3 has 15 amino acids. The CDR3 nucleotides are TGTGCCAGCAGTTTGATGACAGGGGTGAACACTGAAGCTTTCTTT. Translated: CASSLMTGVNTEAFF.

This clonotype appeared a few times. The chain has TRBV24-1 and TRBJ2-7; unclear D gene. Germline CDR1 and CDR2: KGHDR and SFDVKD. The CDR3 spans 14 residues. V shed 3 bases and J shed 5 bases, with 13 bases lying between them. The CDR3 loop reads CATSDARAHNEQYF. The CDR3 DNA follows: TGTGCCACCAGTGATGCACGGGCCCACAACGAGCAGTACTTC.

V and J are TRBV23-1 and TRBJ2-3; perhaps TRBD2 as D (5 bases). TRBV23-1 is an ORF for which the function is uncertain. The V gene lost 1 base and the J gene lost 6 bases, with 29 bases spanning the gap. This CDR3 has 20 residues. The CDR3: CASSQWPPILDSLPSDTQYF. CDR3 sequence (DNA): TGCGCCAGCAGTCAATGGCCACCCATCTTGGACTCCCTTCCCAGTGATACGCAGTATTTT.

This clonotype showed up many times. The genes are TRBV5-1 and TRBJ2-3, with D uncertain. The germline CDR1 and CDR2 sequences are SGHRS and YFSETQ. CDR3 length equals 14 residues. The V and J ends lost 1 base and 2 bases respectively, with 8 bases between them. The CDR3 loop is CASSLITVTDTQYF. The DNA for the CDR3 is TGCGCCAGCAGCTTGATCACAGTCACAGATACGCAGTATTTT.

This clonotype was counted only a few times. V is TRBV20-1 and J is TRBJ2-1, with 8 bases identical to TRBD2. The CDR3 has 15 residues. V was pared by 5 bases and J by 5 bases, with 11 bases of the junction left unmatched. CDR1 and CDR2 (germline): DFQATT, SNEGSKA (reference sequence). The CDR3 sequence: CSAGIPGRGHNEQFF. The CDR3 DNA reads TGCAGTGCTGGGATCCCCGGGAGGGGACACAATGAGCAGTTCTTC.

The sample holds many counts of this clonotype. The V and J genes are TRBV5-1 and TRBJ2-2; 9 bases are shared with TRBD2. J was trimmed by 7 bases and V by 8 bases; bases with no gene match: 12. From germline, CDR1 is SGHRS and CDR2 YFSETQ. The CDR3 is 15 amino acids. The CDR3 spells CASRPLAGENGELFF. CDR3 DNA: TGCGCCAGTCGACCATTAGCGGGAGAGAACGGGGAGCTGTTTTTT. Based on the CDR3 plus reference TRBV5-1 and TRBJ2-2, the full variable domain is KAGVTQTPRYLIKTRGQQVTLSCSPISGHRSVSWYQQTPGQGLQFLFEYFSETQRNKGNFPGRFSGRQFSNSRSEMNVSTLELGDSALYLCASRPLAGENGELFFGEGSRLTVL.

There are a few counts of this clonotype. The CDR3 nucleotides are TGCAGTGCTATCCTGCAGACGGAGCAGTACTTC. It is translated as CSAILQTEQYF. This chain connects TRBV20-1 to TRBJ2-7, with unresolved D. Germline V gene data show CDR1 as DFQATT and CDR2 as SNEGSKA (reference sequence). Trimming pared 4 bases from V and 7 bases from J, leaving 11 bases between. The CDR3 runs to 11 residues.

This sequence joins TRBV5-1 and TRBJ2-7; D possibly corresponds to TRBD2 (6 bases). The germline gives CDR1 SGHRS, CDR2 YFSETQ. CDR3 size: 15 residues. Trimming removed 0 bases at V and 6 bases at J, with 16 bases between. CDR3 sequence: CASSLGGTGTIEQYF. Written as DNA, the CDR3 is TGCGCCAGCAGCTTGGGAGGGACTGGTACGATCGAGCAGTACTTC.

As DNA, the CDR3 is TGTGCCAGCAGCTTAGTCCCGTACAGGGGAATGGCCAAAAACATTCAGTACTTC. Encoded protein: CASSLVPYRGMAKNIQYF. The chain has TRBV5-5 and TRBJ2-4; 7 bases match TRBD1. V lost 2 bases, J lost 1 base, and 12 bases stayed unmatched. Germline CDR1 reads SGHKS; CDR2 reads YYEKEE (reference sequence). This CDR3 has 18 residues.

This clonotype was counted only a few times. The rearrangement uses TRBV29-1 and TRBJ1-1; 8 bases line up with TRBD1. This CDR3 comprises 13 residues. Germline CDR1 reads SQVTM; CDR2 reads ANQGSEA. The V segment lost 4 bases and the J segment 1 base; nucleotides outside the gene matches: 2. CDR3 amino acids: CSVAQGGNTEAFF. Written as DNA, the CDR3 is TGCAGCGTTGCACAGGGGGGGAACACTGAAGCTTTCTTT. Looking up the rest from reference TRBV29-1 and TRBJ1-1 gives the full variable domain: SAVISQKPSRDICQRGTSLTIQCQVDSQVTMMFWYRQQPGQSLTLIATANQGSEATYESGFVIDKFPISRPNLTFSTLTVSNMSPEDSSIYLCSVAQGGNTEAFFGQGTRLTVV.

V gene TRBV9 combines with J gene TRBJ2-2; 11 nucleotides line up with TRBD2. The CDR3 spans 17 residues. Germline assignment: CDR1 SGDLS and CDR2 YYNGEE. The V segment lost 4 bases and the J segment 5 bases; nucleotides outside the gene matches: 10. CDR3 bases: TGTGCCAGCAGCCCCTATAGCGGGAGGGCGAGAACCGGGGAGCTGTTTTTT. As protein: CASSPYSGRARTGELFF.

The rearrangement links TRBV28 to TRBJ2-1; 9 positions agree with TRBD2. Germline lookup yields CDR1 MDHEN and CDR2 SYDVKM. V was pared by 6 bases and J by 8 bases, with 14 bases of the junction left unmatched. The CDR3 is 16 residues long. The CDR3 bases are TGTGCCAGCAGCCGCGGGGGGGTGTCCACGTGGGATGAGCAGTTCTTC. This codes for CASSRGGVSTWDEQFF.

The gene calls are TRBV27 and TRBJ2-2; 9 bases map to TRBD1. The CDR3 length is 14 residues. The trim removed 6 bases at V and 6 bases at J, leaving 5 bases unmatched. Germline CDR1 reads MNHEY; CDR2 reads SMNVEV (reference sequence). In DNA, the CDR3 is TGTGCCAGCAGAGCGAGGACAGGGGCCGGGGAGCTGTTTTTT. It translates to CASRARTGAGELFF.

This clonotype was detected a few times. The chain couples TRBV11-2 to TRBJ2-7, with 8 bases fitting TRBD1. V trimming: 4 bases; J trimming: 5 bases; junction bases outside the gene matches: 10. CDR3 size: 15 residues. Per the germline V gene, CDR1 is SGHAT and CDR2 is FQNNGV. CDR3 loop: CASSSIRDRFHEQYF. In DNA, the CDR3 is TGTGCCAGCAGCTCTATCCGGGACAGGTTCCACGAGCAGTACTTC.

This clonotype came up many times. The chain combines TRBV12-3 or TRBV12-4 with TRBJ2-7, with D possibly being TRBD2 (5 bases). With 7 bases removed from V and 3 bases from J, the gap between germline ends came to 19 bases. The CDR3 length is 15 residues. CDR3: CASTPGRGQYYEQYF. For the CDR3, the DNA is TGTGCCAGCACCCCCGGCCGCGGGCAGTACTACGAGCAGTACTTC.

This chain connects TRBV5-1 to TRBJ2-7, with 7 bases lining up with TRBD1. This CDR3 has 14 amino acids. The germline gives CDR1 SGHRS, CDR2 YFSETQ. The junction had 5 bases not matched to a gene; V was cut back by 4 bases and J by 1 base. The DNA of the CDR3 is TGCGCCAGCAGCCAGTTGGACAGGTCCTACGAGCAGTACTTC. It is translated as CASSQLDRSYEQYF.

This clonotype was recorded a few times. The CDR3 sequence: CASSYGQGGTEAFF. Written as DNA, the CDR3 is TGTGCCAGCAGCTACGGACAGGGCGGCACTGAAGCTTTCTTT. This rearrangement joins TRBV11-2 to TRBJ1-1; 8 bases map to TRBD1. The CDR3 length is 14 residues. With V trimmed by 4 bases and J by 4 bases, 5 bases remained unmatched. Germline CDR1 SGHAT, CDR2 FQNNGV.

This clonotype has only a few counts. The genes are TRBV4-1 and TRBJ2-1, with D hard to call. CDR3 length: 15 amino acids. The germline gives CDR1 MGHRA, CDR2 YSYEKL. V dropped 0 bases and J dropped 4 bases, with 10 bases sitting between them. CDR3 residues: CASSQDRSAYNEQFF. The CDR3 DNA is TGCGCCAGCAGCCAAGATCGATCAGCTTACAATGAGCAGTTCTTC.

This clonotype showed up many times. This sequence joins TRBV5-1 and TRBJ2-1, with TRBD2 matching 8 bases. The CDR3 totals 19 residues. Trimming removed 1 base from V and 3 bases from J; junction bases left unmatched: 15. Germline CDR1 SGHRS, CDR2 YFSETQ. This chain's CDR3 is CASSLSSGRVMGFYNEQFF. The CDR3 bases are TGCGCCAGCAGCTTGTCAAGCGGGAGAGTCATGGGGTTCTACAATGAGCAGTTCTTC.

The V gene is TRBV18, the J gene TRBJ2-3, with 9 bases lining up with TRBD1. The CDR3 extends over 16 amino acids. Germline CDR1 reads KGHSH; CDR2 reads LQKENI. With V trimmed by 5 bases and J by 5 bases, 11 bases remained unmatched. The CDR3 DNA sequence: TGTGCCAGCTCATCGAGAGTGACAGGGGGAAAAGATACGCAGTATTTT. It encodes CASSSRVTGGKDTQYF.